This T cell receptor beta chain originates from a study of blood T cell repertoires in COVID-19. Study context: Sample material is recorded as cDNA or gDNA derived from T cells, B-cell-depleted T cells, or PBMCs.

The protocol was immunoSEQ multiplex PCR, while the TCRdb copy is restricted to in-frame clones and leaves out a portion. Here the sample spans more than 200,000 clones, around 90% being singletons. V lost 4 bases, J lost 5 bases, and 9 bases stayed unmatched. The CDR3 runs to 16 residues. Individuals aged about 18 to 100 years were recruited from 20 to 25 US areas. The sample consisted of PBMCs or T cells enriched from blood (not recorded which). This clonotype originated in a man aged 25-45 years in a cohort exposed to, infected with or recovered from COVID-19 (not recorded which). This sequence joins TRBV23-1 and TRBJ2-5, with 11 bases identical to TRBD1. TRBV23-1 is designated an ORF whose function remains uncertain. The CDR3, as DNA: TGCGCCAGCAGTCGATCATTGGGACAGGGGGGGGAGACCCAGTACTTC. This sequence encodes CASSRSLGQGGETQYF.